Given below is one T cell receptor (beta chain) in context. What it binds is not known. The germline CDR1 and CDR2 sequences are SEHNR and FQNEAQ (reference sequence). The CDR3 consists of 16 residues. The source of the sample is a study of OX40 agonist ivuxolimab in advanced cancers. Study at large: Ivuxolimab is a fully human IgG2 antibody that activates OX40 (CD134). Notes on the study in general: The study found that CD8+ T cells averaged more expanded clones than CD4+. At 0.1 to 3.0 mg/kg and by week 6, clonal expansion occurred in CD4+ and CD8+ blood T cells.

The table came from immunoSEQ multiplex PCR; TCRdb's copy has only in-frame clones and leaves some out. This table has approximately 54,000 clones, 85% to 95% appearing once. The chain is built from TRBV7-9 and TRBJ2-5; 10 bases are a match to TRBD2. The end of the DNA is better explained by TRBJ2-7, so the J call may be wrong. The sequencing here drew on CD4+ or CD8+ T cells sorted from blood, taken in a trial of the OX40 agonist ivuxolimab. The clonotype originates from an adult with an advanced solid tumor such as melanoma, head and neck, liver or kidney cancer. The CDR3 coding sequence is TGTGCCAGCAGCTTAACGACTAGCGGGCCCGGCTACGAGCAGTACTTC. Protein product: CASSLTTSGPGYEQYF.